This is a list of T cell receptor beta chains from one sample in a study of cytomegalovirus exposure and HLA in healthy donors. The repertoire was sequenced with immunoSEQ multiplex PCR; TCRdb's copy has only in-frame clones and lacks some. The data contain about 150,000 clones, 72% of them seen just once; the ten biggest clones take up over 2%. Input material: PBMCs. The source is a man in his forties in good health and CMV-seronegative. Both conserved end residues are trimmed from each CDR3. D genes are given only for firm matches.

TRBJ1-2,TRBV30,11,-,AWGRDTNYGYT
TRBJ2-1,TRBV30,13,TRBD2,AWSGLAGGLNEQF
TRBJ2-3,TRBV5-5,12,TRBD2,ASSLRLAHHTQY
TRBJ2-5,TRBV5-5,12,-,ASSSSTPQETQY
TRBJ2-1,TRBV6-5,13,-,ASSYSMDYRNEQF
TRBJ1-3,TRBV5-4,11,-,ASSILGGNTIY
TRBJ2-6,TRBV5-1,14,-,ASSLRGTHGANVLT
TRBJ1-6,TRBV10-3,12,TRBD1,AISVDRGDSPLH
TRBJ1-2,TRBV18,10,TRBD1,ASSIQGYGYT
TRBJ2-5,TRBV18,13,TRBD1,ASAPQGAIQETQY
TRBJ1-5,TRBV7-9,11,-,ASSRESNQPQH
TRBJ2-7,TRBV7-6,11,-,ASSPRGLSEQY
TRBJ2-2,TRBV6-5,11,-,ASSYSSLGELF
TRBJ2-7,TRBV6-1,12,-,ASTKTGSSYEQY
TRBJ1-2,TRBV9,11,-,ASSVGPDYGYT
TRBJ1-5,TRBV5-4,13,TRBD1,ASSLGGQGNQPQH
TRBJ1-1,TRBV7-3,11,-,ASTAGPNTEAF
TRBJ2-1,TRBV14,14,-,ASSQDGRPNYNEQF
TRBJ1-1,TRBV5-6,13,TRBD1,ASSPGTGLYTEAF
TRBJ2-7,TRBV4-3,14,TRBD2,ASSRRLAGVVYEQY
TRBJ2-3,TRBV28,13,TRBD2,ASSSLAGGEDTQY
TRBJ1-4,TRBV5-1,16,-,ASSSLGRGTATNEKLF
TRBJ2-1,TRBV11-2,15,TRBD2,ASSPGLLAGRYNEQF